The T cell receptor beta chain under discussion was sequenced for a study of T cells in localized non-small cell lung cancer. The CDR3 is 15 residues long. After removal of 1 base from V and 10 bases from J, the junction contained 4 bases not matched to a gene. Germline lookup yields CDR1 SGHTA and CDR2 FQGNSA. Whole-study findings and limits: Higher blood T cell density tracked longer overall survival. Sequence data derive from only one tumor region, so heterogeneity remains possible. Detection in adjacent lung was observed for a median roughly 62 of the top 100 tumor clones.

The data were produced by immunoSEQ multiplex PCR, yet TCRdb's version contains in-frame clones alone and is incomplete. This table has around 22,000 clones, approximately 90% appearing once. As for this clone: Its antigen remains unidentified.

The sequence was collected from a woman aged 40-75 years with stage III lung adenocarcinoma. The rearrangement joins TRBV7-2 to TRBJ2-1; TRBD2 matches at 13 bases. The sequences come from peripheral blood mononuclear cells, collected before any cancer treatment. The CDR3, as DNA: TGTGCCAGCAGCTTAGGTGGGACTAGCGGGGTGGAGCAGTTCTTC. This codes for CASSLGGTSGVEQFF. Combining the CDR3 with reference TRBV7-2 and TRBJ2-1 gives the whole variable domain GAGVSQSPSNKVTEKGKDVELRCDPISGHTALYWYRQSLGQGLEFLIYFQGNSAPDKSGLPSDRFSAERTGGSVSTLTIQRTQQEDSAVYLCASSLGGTSGVEQFFGPGTRLTVL.